This T cell receptor beta chain came from a study of cytomegalovirus exposure and HLA in healthy donors. Healthy donors of bone marrow made up the group. Both 60 Vbeta primers and 13 Jbeta primers went into the PCR. The repertoire was sequenced with immunoSEQ multiplex PCR; TCRdb's copy has only in-frame clones and lacks some. The profile covers about 83,000 clones, with 70% to 75% appearing a single time and 4% to 5% taken by the ten largest. V was pared by 1 base and J by 0 bases, with 8 bases between. The CDR3 is 15 residues long. Germline CDR1 and CDR2: SGHDT and YYEEEE. This receptor was taken from a man in his 60s in good health and CMV-seronegative. The chain combines TRBV5-6 with TRBJ2-1; D is ambiguous. Sequencing input: PBMCs. The CDR3 protein is CASSLSMSSYNEQFF. CDR3 nucleotides: TGTGCCAGCAGCTTGAGCATGAGCTCCTACAATGAGCAGTTCTTC.